This T cell receptor beta chain was found in a study of T-cell memory formation after mild COVID-19. Regarding the study as a whole: Of the contracting clones, CD4+ ones lay mainly in CM and EM, and CD8+ ones in EMRA. Clones shrinking from day 15 to 85 showed even CD4/CD8 mixes; later expanders tilted CD4+. The SARS-CoV-2 specificity of second-wave clones reaching peak at day 37 remained unverified.

The CDR3 loop spans 20 amino acids. Germline CDR1 is ENHRY and CDR2 is SYGVKD. V shed 6 bases and J 0 bases; nucleotides not matched to a gene: 11. In its sample, this clonotype was seen many times. Antigen specificity is unknown. From the 5' RACE reads, TCRdb called clonotypes with MiXCR, one entry per CDR3 protein. This sample has 530,000 or so distinct CDR3 sequences, with roughly a sixth found just once. The chain employs TRBV10-3 and TRBJ2-1, with 16 positions matching TRBD2. Sequencing input: PBMCs or a T cell subset sorted from them (not recorded which). The receptor was derived from an adult woman who had mild COVID-19 (a few samples of this study predate the infection). Cell type and time point are not known. The CDR3 bases are TGTGCCATCAGACCGGGACTAGCGGGAGGGCCCTCAAGCTCCTACAATGAGCAGTTCTTC. Amino acid sequence: CAIRPGLAGGPSSSYNEQFF.